This T cell receptor beta chain is from a study of blood T cell repertoires in COVID-19. Looking at the study overall: Samples representing acute and convalescent COVID-19 were sourced from the United States, Italy and Spain. Sample material is recorded as cDNA or gDNA derived from T cells, B-cell-depleted T cells, or PBMCs.

This clone was counted once. Per the original data handling: Amplified reference gene primers provided the basis for estimating nucleated cell counts. Sequenced by immunoSEQ multiplex PCR; TCRdb stores in-frame clones only, minus some. D and trimming were read from the DNA, whereas the V and J calls and clone size are those reported in that table. In the table there are almost 55,000 clones, over 75% of which are singletons. Germline assignment: CDR1 SGHRS and CDR2 YFSETQ. Trimming took off 0 bases at V and 4 bases at J, with 10 bases between the two ends. The CDR3 totals 14 residues. Source material: peripheral blood. The TCR originated in a human donor in a cohort sampled during active COVID-19. The V gene is TRBV5-1, the J gene TRBJ2-5; the D gene is possibly TRBD1 (6 bases). The CDR3 DNA sequence: TGCGCCAGCAGCTTGGTACAGGGACGAGAGACCCAGTACTTC. This encodes CASSLVQGRETQYF. Using reference TRBV5-1 and TRBJ2-5 for the parts outside the CDR3, the full variable domain is KAGVTQTPRYLIKTRGQQVTLSCSPISGHRSVSWYQQTPGQGLQFLFEYFSETQRNKGNFPGRFSGRQFSNSRSEMNVSTLELGDSALYLCASSLVQGRETQYFGPGTRLLVL.